This T cell receptor (beta chain) appears in the sequencing data of a study of blood T cell repertoires in COVID-19. The wider study: Samples representing acute and convalescent COVID-19 were sourced from the United States, Italy and Spain.

Per germline, CDR1 MNHNY and CDR2 SVGAGI (reference sequence). Germline trimming cut 5 bases from V and 7 bases from J; bases unmatched to any gene: 18. CDR3 size: 18 residues. Libraries were prepared by immunoSEQ multiplex PCR; TCRdb keeps only in-frame clonotypes and omits some of them. The sample has about 140,000 clones, 75% to 90% seen once; the top ten hold 2.5% to 3.5%. This receptor was taken from a woman aged 60-75 years with active COVID-19. This rearrangement joins TRBV6-6 to TRBJ2-3; 10 nucleotides agree with TRBD2. Sequenced sample: peripheral blood. In DNA form, the CDR3 reads TGTGCCAGCAGTCCCCCGGGGGGAGCGGGAGGGATCCGAAATACGCAGTATTTT. This gives the protein CASSPPGGAGGIRNTQYF.